Below are 8 T cell receptor beta chains sequenced from a single sample in a study of OX40 agonist ivuxolimab in advanced cancers. Produced via immunoSEQ multiplex PCR; TCRdb's table is partial and in-frame only. The repertoire holds around 80,000 clones, with approximately 89% as singletons. The material sequenced was CD4+ or CD8+ T cells sorted from blood, taken in a trial of the OX40 agonist ivuxolimab. Receptors were obtained from an adult with an advanced solid tumor such as melanoma, head and neck, liver or kidney cancer.

The table lists this clone with a few counts. The chain links TRBV14 to TRBJ2-7; 7 positions match TRBD1. V shed 2 bases, J shed 6 bases, and the junction held 10 bases outside the gene matches. This CDR3 is 15 amino acids long. Germline CDR1 reads SGHDN; CDR2 reads FVKESK. The CDR3 nucleotides read TGTGCCAGCAGCCAACGACAGGGTCAGGATGGCGAGCAGTACTTC. Protein product: CASSQRQGQDGEQYF.

The CDR3 sequence is CAISDPQGTGNYGYTF. For the CDR3, the DNA is TGTGCCATCAGTGACCCACAAGGGACAGGGAATTATGGCTACACCTTC. V usage is TRBV10-3 and J usage is TRBJ1-2; 9 nucleotides match TRBD1. The CDR3 consists of 16 residues. Trimming removed 3 bases from V and 5 bases from J; junction bases left unmatched: 10. Germline V gives CDR1 ENHRY, CDR2 SYGVKD.

CDR3: CASSLTVGSSGELFF. The CDR3 coding sequence is TGTGCCAGCAGCCTAACAGTGGGCAGTTCCGGGGAGCTGTTTTTT. The gene calls are TRBV5-4 and TRBJ2-2; D gene ambiguous. V lost 4 bases and J 6 bases, leaving 16 bases between the germline ends. The CDR3 covers 15 residues. Germline V gene data show CDR1 as SGHNT and CDR2 as YYREEE (reference sequence).

The count of this clone is one. This sequence joins TRBV5-4 and TRBJ2-3; possibly TRBD2 for D (5 bases). Trimming left V 3 bases short and J 2 bases short, with 16 bases between. CDR1 and CDR2 (germline): SGHNT, YYREEE (reference sequence). The CDR3 is 16 amino acids. The DNA of the CDR3 is TGTGCCAGCAGCTCCGAAACGGACTTACCCACAGATACGCAGTATTTT. Translated, it gives CASSSETDLPTDTQYF.

The chain links TRBV11-2 to TRBJ2-7; D uncertain. Germline lookup yields CDR1 SGHAT and CDR2 FQNNGV. This CDR3 spans 14 amino acids. The V and J ends lost 1 base and 3 bases respectively, with 10 bases between them. The CDR3 DNA follows: TGTGCCAGCAGCTTAGGGATGAGTCTCTACGAGCAGTACTTC. Protein sequence: CASSLGMSLYEQYF. The variable domain in full, completed from reference TRBV11-2 and TRBJ2-7, reads EAGVAQSPRYKIIEKRQSVAFWCNPISGHATLYWYQQILGQGPKLLIQFQNNGVVDDSQLPKDRFSAERLKGVDSTLKIQPAKLEDSAVYLCASSLGMSLYEQYFGPGTRLTVT.

This chain links TRBV29-1 with TRBJ1-2, with a tentative D call TRBD1 (5 bases). CDR3 length: 12 amino acids. The germline V gene has CDR1 SQVTM and CDR2 ANQGSEA. Trimming took 5 bases from V and 2 from J, leaving 9 bases between them. CDR3 sequence reads: CSVSTANYGYTF. In nucleotides, the CDR3 is TGCAGCGTTTCGACAGCGAACTATGGCTACACCTTC.

V and J are TRBV5-1 and TRBJ2-7; possibly TRBD1 or TRBD2 for D (5 bases each). Germline V lookup: CDR1 SGHRS, CDR2 YFSETQ. CDR3 length: 14 residues. V lost 2 bases and J 6 bases, leaving 15 bases between the germline ends. CDR3 nucleotides: TGCGCCAGCAGCTTCCGGGACCATGTACGCGAGCAGTACTTC. Residues: CASSFRDHVREQYF.

The genes are TRBV7-8 and TRBJ2-1; possible D gene TRBD2, 6 bases. Trimming left V 5 bases short and J 8 bases short, with 16 bases between. This CDR3 comprises 14 residues. Germline loops: CDR1 SGHVS, CDR2 FQNEAQ. CDR3 sequence reads: CASSLSTEGHEQFF. CDR3 nucleotides: TGTGCCAGCAGCCTAAGTACGGAGGGACATGAGCAGTTCTTC.